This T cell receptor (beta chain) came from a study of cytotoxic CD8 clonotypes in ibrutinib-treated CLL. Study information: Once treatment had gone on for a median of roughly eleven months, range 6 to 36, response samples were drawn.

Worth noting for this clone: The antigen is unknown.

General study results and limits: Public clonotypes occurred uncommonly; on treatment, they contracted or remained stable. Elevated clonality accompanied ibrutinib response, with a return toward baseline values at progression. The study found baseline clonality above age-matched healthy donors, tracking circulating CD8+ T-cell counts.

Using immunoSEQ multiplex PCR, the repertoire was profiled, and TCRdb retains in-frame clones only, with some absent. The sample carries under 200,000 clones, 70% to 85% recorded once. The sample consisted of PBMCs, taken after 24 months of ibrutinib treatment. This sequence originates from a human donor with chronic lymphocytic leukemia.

The CDR3 DNA is TGTGCCAGCAGCTCGTCGTTGAAGGGGGCTGGCGGCTACACCTTC. It is translated as CASSSSLKGAGGYTF. The chain joins TRBV7-6 to TRBJ1-2; TRBD1 agrees at 7 bases. Germline V CDR1 and CDR2: SGHVS, FNYEAQ. The CDR3 runs to 15 residues. Trimming at V came to 4 bases and at J to 8 bases, leaving 13 bases not matched to a gene.